The 14 T cell receptor beta chains reported below all come from one sample, sequenced in a study of OX40 agonist ivuxolimab in advanced cancers. Libraries came from the immunoSEQ multiplex PCR assay. TCRdb re-hosts the immuneACCESS table, in-frame sequences only. Its copies lack some clones; in the studies checked, an unresolved V gene accounts for under half of them, and the cause for the rest is not known. In all, the sample holds about 110,000 clones, and roughly 90% of those were seen once. 0.66% of the sample goes to the ten largest clones. The sample in question was CD4+ or CD8+ T cells sorted from blood, obtained in a trial of the OX40 agonist ivuxolimab. The receptors originated from an adult with an advanced solid tumor such as melanoma, head and neck, liver or kidney cancer.

This clone showed up just once. This chain links TRBV5-4 with TRBJ2-1; possible D gene TRBD1, 5 bases. Deletions cut 0 bases from V and 0 bases from J, with 7 bases between. The CDR3 runs 15 residues. Germline lookup yields CDR1 SGHNT and CDR2 YYREEE (reference sequence). The CDR3 reads CASSLEQGSYNEQFF. The CDR3 bases are TGTGCCAGCAGCTTGGAGCAGGGCTCCTACAATGAGCAGTTCTTC.

This sequence joins TRBV5-1 and TRBJ2-7, with D perhaps TRBD2 (6 bases). Trimming took off 1 base at V and 6 bases at J, with 8 bases between the two ends. The CDR3 runs to 12 residues. Germline V gene sequence: CDR1 SGHRS, CDR2 YFSETQ. The chain's CDR3 is CASSLQGLEQYF. CDR3 coding DNA: TGCGCCAGCAGCTTGCAGGGACTCGAGCAGTACTTC.

The chain is built from TRBV29-1 and TRBJ2-1; 10 nucleotides agree with TRBD2. V was clipped by 7 bases and J by 7 bases; unmatched bases: 10. The CDR3 loop spans 14 amino acids. Per germline, CDR1 SQVTM and CDR2 ANQGSEA. For the CDR3, the DNA is TGCAGCGGGGCCGTTAGCGGGAGGAGAAATGAGCAGTTCTTC. Translated, it gives CSGAVSGRRNEQFF.

The rearrangement uses TRBV7-8 and TRBJ1-2; D is possibly TRBD1 (5 bases). Germline V gene lookup returns CDR1 SGHVS and CDR2 FQNEAQ. V lost 5 bases and J lost 8, with 18 bases in between. This CDR3 comprises 14 residues. The CDR3 nucleotides read TGTGCCAGCAGCCCTAGGACAACGGCTGACGGCTACACCTTC. It specifies CASSPRTTADGYTF. The full variable domain, in which reference TRBV7-8 and TRBJ1-2 provide the parts outside the CDR3, is GAGVSQSPRYKVAKRGQDVALRCDPISGHVSLFWYQQALGQGPEFLTYFQNEAQLDKSGLPSDRFFAERPEGSVSTLKIQRTQQEDSAVYLCASSPRTTADGYTFGSGTRLTVV.

The chain recombines TRBV7-6 with TRBJ2-7; TRBD2 might be the D (5 bases). The V and J ends lost 1 base and 2 bases respectively, with 18 bases between them. CDR1 and CDR2 (germline): SGHVS, FNYEAQ. The CDR3 consists of 17 residues. The CDR3 loop reads CASSLGLRGGQPYEQYF. The CDR3 DNA sequence: TGTGCCAGCAGCTTAGGTTTGCGCGGAGGCCAACCCTACGAGCAGTACTTC.

The chain has TRBV7-9 and TRBJ2-2; TRBD1 matches 7 bases. CDR1 is SEHNR, CDR2 FQNEAQ, per germline (reference sequence). There are 15 residues in the CDR3. J was trimmed by 0 bases and V by 7 bases; bases with no gene match: 5. CDR3 sequence: CASNTGTANTGELFF. The CDR3 DNA reads TGTGCCAGCAATACCGGGACAGCGAACACCGGGGAGCTGTTTTTT.

This clone has just a few counts. The V and J genes are TRBV2 and TRBJ2-1, with 11 positions matching TRBD1. Germline V gene lookup returns CDR1 SNHLY and CDR2 FYNNEI. Losses at the gene ends were 4 bases for V and 8 bases for J; bases not matched to a gene: 7. The CDR3 has 15 amino acids. The CDR3 spells CASSGRDRGMDEQFF. The CDR3, as DNA: TGTGCCAGCAGTGGACGGGACAGGGGGATGGATGAGCAGTTCTTC.

The chain couples TRBV5-6 to TRBJ2-5; D unclear. V lost 3 bases and J lost 1, with 13 bases in between. The CDR3 is 15 amino acids. Germline V gene lookup returns CDR1 SGHDT and CDR2 YYEEEE. The CDR3 sequence is CASSSFRRAQETQYF. The DNA for the CDR3 is TGTGCCAGCAGCTCCTTTCGAAGGGCCCAAGAGACCCAGTACTTC.

The chain couples TRBV18 to TRBJ2-7; no reliable D call. The CDR3 is 13 residues long. The germline V gene has CDR1 KGHSH and CDR2 LQKENI. Trimming cost V 5 bases and J 2 bases, with 10 bases left between them. CDR3 nucleotides: TGTGCCAGCTCAACCAGACGAGCCTACGAGCAGTACTTC. Translation: CASSTRRAYEQYF.

The V gene is TRBV2, the J gene TRBJ2-3; 7 positions match TRBD2. The CDR3 length is 15 residues. Germline values: CDR1 SNHLY, CDR2 FYNNEI. The trim removed 6 bases at V and 7 bases at J, leaving 13 bases unmatched. CDR3 in DNA: TGTGCCAGCAGCCCCGAGCGGGACCCCTCCTATACGCAGTATTTT. Its protein product is CASSPERDPSYTQYF.

The chain is built from TRBV6-5 and TRBJ2-2; TRBD1 agrees at 7 bases. V trimming: 6 bases; J trimming: 7 bases; junction bases outside the gene matches: 8. CDR1 and CDR2 from the germline V gene are MNHEY and SVGAGI. This CDR3 contains 14 residues. The CDR3, as DNA: TGTGCCAGCAGGCTGGTACAGGGGAGCGGGGAGCTGTTTTTT. Residues: CASRLVQGSGELFF.

The chain recombines TRBV5-4 with TRBJ2-4; D remains unclear. This CDR3 is built from 13 residues. CDR1 SGHNT and CDR2 YYREEE come from the germline V gene (reference sequence). V lost 4 bases and J 7 bases, leaving 12 bases between the germline ends. CDR3 DNA: TGTGCCAGCAGCCCAACGGACGGTAACATTCAGTACTTC. Protein sequence: CASSPTDGNIQYF.

The gene calls are TRBV27 and TRBJ2-5; TRBD2 aligns across 11 bases. The CDR3 sequence is 13 residues long. Germline V gene sequence: CDR1 MNHEY, CDR2 SMNVEV (reference sequence). The trim removed 6 bases at V and 5 bases at J, leaving 2 bases unmatched. CDR3 amino acids: CASRWTSGETQYF. The CDR3 DNA reads as TGTGCCAGCAGGTGGACTAGCGGGGAGACCCAGTACTTC.

The chain links TRBV6-5 to TRBJ2-3; D is perhaps TRBD1 or TRBD2 (5 bases each). V dropped 0 bases and J dropped 8 bases, with 12 bases sitting between them. The CDR3 sequence is 14 residues long. Germline-derived CDR1 and CDR2 are MNHEY and SVGAGI. In nucleotides, the CDR3 is TGTGCCAGCAGTTACTCGGGGGTAGCCGCTACGCAGTATTTT. Translation: CASSYSGVAATQYF.